This T cell receptor (beta chain) was observed in a study of regulatory T cells in long-lasting Graves disease (dated by TCRdb to 2020 to 2023). Study-wide context: Persistent Graves' disease was defined as antithyroid drug treatment for over 5 years with persistently positive TSH receptor autoantibodies. Peripheral blood TCR sequencing and RNA sequencing compared persistent Graves' disease patients with newly diagnosed Graves' disease patients. The study was conducted in China and was registered as a clinical trial. A total of about 33 samples underwent TCR sequencing, from roughly 13 patients with persistent Graves' disease and roughly 20 patients with newly diagnosed Graves' disease. Persistent Graves' disease patients in the clinical cohort had taken antithyroid drugs for approximately ten years on average. What the research found in general, with its limitations: Persistent Graves' disease patients showed lower TCR Shannon entropy and fewer highly expanded clones than newly diagnosed patients, suggesting clonal expansion. More public clonotypes were shared among persistent patients (roughly 2,700) than among newly diagnosed patients (966). TRBV28, TRBJ1-2 and TRBJ2-5 were preferentially used in persistent disease, while TRBV20-1 and TRBJ2-1 were favored in newly diagnosed disease. The authors acknowledged the small sample size as a limitation that may reduce accuracy. Peripheral blood alone was examined, since thyroid tissue, which constituted the primary lesion, could not be accessed. Only the TCR beta chain was sequenced and analyzed.

To prepare the library, multiplex PCR was applied. The sample was run on an Illumina HiSeq 4000. iRepertoire HTBI primers and Arm-PCR amplification of CDR3 regions were used to construct TCR beta libraries. Before sequencing, the PCR products went through gel purification. From the authors' description of their analysis: A total of under 80 TRBV and 14 TRBJ segments were identified across samples and were used for gene usage analysis of CDR3 amino acid clonotypes. Filtered high-quality paired reads were merged into contigs using COPE and FqMerger. Contigs were aligned with BLAST to IMGT TRBV, TRBD and TRBJ reference genes, and CDR3 was defined per IMGT. Any clonotype with a frequency above 0.1% was counted as a highly expanded clone. Repertoire diversity was measured by Shannon entropy, and V-J evenness by the Gini coefficient. A clonotype found in more than one individual was treated as public. TCRdb applied fastp at Q25 and MiXCR to the public reads, then kept only in-frame beta chains. Under each unique CDR3 protein, matching rows form one entry showing the most common genes and DNA. For this entry, the V and J calls and clone size follow TCRdb and not the study's own pipeline. This sample comprises hundreds of thousands of distinct CDR3 sequences, about 20% of them detected only once. Over 7.5% of the sample goes to the ten largest clones.

A word on this clonotype: Its cognate antigen has yet to be identified. Nothing much larger sits one base from this clone, and base qualities are not available.

The germline V gene (reference sequence) yields DFQATT for CDR1 and SNEGSKA for CDR2. From cysteine to phenylalanine, the CDR3 is 14 amino acids long. Solely the CDR3 DNA is kept, with 42 bases framed from the first base. V is shortened by 1 base, J by 8 bases, and the region joining them spans 17 bases. The sample's time point label is to be understood as: persistent/refractory GD, antithyroid drugs over 5 years with positive TRAb. RNA was extracted from PBMCs in TRIzol for both TCR sequencing and RNA sequencing. The diagnosis of Graves' disease followed American Thyroid Association guidelines. The patients came from an endocrinology department in Xi'an, China. Each patient gave approximately 10 milliliters of peripheral blood, collected in an EDTA anticoagulant tube. Ficoll Paque Plus density gradient separation was used to isolate PBMCs, and no further T cell sorting was done. An Agilent 2100 Bioanalyzer and agarose gel were used to check RNA quality, while a NanoDrop 2000 measured RNA concentration.

This clonotype originated in a female donor with Graves disease. The V gene is TRBV20-1 and the J gene is TRBJ1-2; possibly the D gene is TRBD1, per 6 matching bases. This material consisted of peripheral blood mononuclear cells (PBMCs), taken when the disease was refractory, from a patient treated with antithyroid drugs. The sequenced DNA is TGCAGTGCTAGAGCCCCGTTACAGGGAGGCGGCTACACCTTC. This translates into CSARAPLQGGGYTF.